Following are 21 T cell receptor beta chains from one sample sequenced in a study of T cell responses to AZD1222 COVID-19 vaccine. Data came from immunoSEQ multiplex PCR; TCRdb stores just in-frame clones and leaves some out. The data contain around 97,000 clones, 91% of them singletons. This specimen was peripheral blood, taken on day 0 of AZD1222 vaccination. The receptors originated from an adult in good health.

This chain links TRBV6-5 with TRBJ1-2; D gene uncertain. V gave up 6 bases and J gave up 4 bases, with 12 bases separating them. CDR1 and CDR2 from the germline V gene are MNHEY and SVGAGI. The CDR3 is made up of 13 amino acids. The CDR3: CASSRGFSYGYTF. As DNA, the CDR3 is TGTGCCAGCAGCCGAGGATTTTCCTATGGCTACACCTTC.

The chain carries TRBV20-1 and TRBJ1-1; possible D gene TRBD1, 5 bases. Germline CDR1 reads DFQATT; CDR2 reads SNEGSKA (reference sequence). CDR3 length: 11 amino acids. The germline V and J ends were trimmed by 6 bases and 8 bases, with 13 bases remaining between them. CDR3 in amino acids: CSAPTDLEAFF. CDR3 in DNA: TGCAGTGCCCCGACAGATCTCGAAGCTTTCTTT.

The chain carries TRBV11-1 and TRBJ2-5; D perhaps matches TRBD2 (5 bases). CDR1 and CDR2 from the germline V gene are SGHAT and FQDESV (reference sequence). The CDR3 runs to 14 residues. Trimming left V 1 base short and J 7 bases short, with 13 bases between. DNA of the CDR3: TGTGCCAGCAGCTTAGTACTTCTTGAGGGGACCCAGTACTTC. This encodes CASSLVLLEGTQYF.

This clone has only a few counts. The CDR3 region has the DNA TGTGCCAGCAGTTTAGAGAAGAGTTATGGCTACACCTTC. This encodes CASSLEKSYGYTF. J is TRBJ1-2 and V is TRBV27; D is undetermined. The CDR3 spans 13 residues. The germline V gene has CDR1 MNHEY and CDR2 SMNVEV (reference sequence). Trimming left V 2 bases short and J 5 bases short, with 9 bases between.

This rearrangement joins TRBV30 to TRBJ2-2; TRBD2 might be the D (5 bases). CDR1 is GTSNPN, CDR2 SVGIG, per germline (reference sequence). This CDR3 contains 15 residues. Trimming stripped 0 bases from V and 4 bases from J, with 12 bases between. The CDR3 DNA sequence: TGTGCCTGGAGTGTTCGACTACCCAGCACCGGGGAGCTGTTTTTT. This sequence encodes CAWSVRLPSTGELFF.

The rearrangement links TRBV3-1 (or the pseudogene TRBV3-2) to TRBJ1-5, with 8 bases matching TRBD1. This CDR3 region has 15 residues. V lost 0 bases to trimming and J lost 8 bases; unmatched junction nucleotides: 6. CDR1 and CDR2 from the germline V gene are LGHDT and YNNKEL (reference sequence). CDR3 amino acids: CASSQDVQGEEPQHF. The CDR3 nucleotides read TGTGCCAGCAGCCAAGATGTACAGGGGGAGGAGCCCCAGCATTTT.

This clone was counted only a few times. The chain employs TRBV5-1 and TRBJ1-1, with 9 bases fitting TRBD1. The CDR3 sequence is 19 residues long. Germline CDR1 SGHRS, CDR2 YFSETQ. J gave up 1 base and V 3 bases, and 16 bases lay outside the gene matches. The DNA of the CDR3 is TGCGCCAGCAGCTCCCTTTGGGGAGGGACAGGGTTCGGGAACACTGAAGCTTTCTTT. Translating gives CASSSLWGGTGFGNTEAFF.

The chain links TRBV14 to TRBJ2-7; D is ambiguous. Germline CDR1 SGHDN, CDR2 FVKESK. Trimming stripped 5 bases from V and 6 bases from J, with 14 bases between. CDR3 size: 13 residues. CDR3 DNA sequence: TGTGCCAGCAGCGGTCGGGCTTGGGGCGAGCAGTACTTC. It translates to CASSGRAWGEQYF.

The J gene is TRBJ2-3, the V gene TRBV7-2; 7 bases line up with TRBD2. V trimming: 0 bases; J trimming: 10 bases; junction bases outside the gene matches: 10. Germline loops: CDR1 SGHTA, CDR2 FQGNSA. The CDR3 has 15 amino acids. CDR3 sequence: CASSLASGTIGAQYF. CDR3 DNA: TGTGCCAGCAGCTTAGCGTCCGGGACTATAGGAGCGCAGTATTTT.

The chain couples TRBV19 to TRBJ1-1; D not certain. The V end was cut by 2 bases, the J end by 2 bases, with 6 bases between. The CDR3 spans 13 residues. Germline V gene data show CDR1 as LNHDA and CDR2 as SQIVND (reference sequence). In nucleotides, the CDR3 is TGTGCCAGTAGTATATCGAGAAACACTGAAGCTTTCTTT. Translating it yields CASSISRNTEAFF.

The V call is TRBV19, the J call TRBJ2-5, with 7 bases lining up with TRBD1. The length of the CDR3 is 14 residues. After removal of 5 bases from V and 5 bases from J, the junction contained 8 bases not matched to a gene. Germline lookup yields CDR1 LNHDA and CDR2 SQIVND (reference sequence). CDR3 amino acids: CASSPRQGVETQYF. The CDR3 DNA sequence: TGTGCCAGTAGTCCCAGACAGGGTGTGGAGACCCAGTACTTC.

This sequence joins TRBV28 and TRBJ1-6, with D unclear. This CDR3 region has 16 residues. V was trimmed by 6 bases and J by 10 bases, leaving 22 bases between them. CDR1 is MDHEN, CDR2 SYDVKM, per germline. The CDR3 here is CASSSYTAPSVSPLHF. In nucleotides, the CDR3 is TGTGCCAGCAGCTCATACACGGCCCCTTCGGTCTCACCCCTCCACTTT.

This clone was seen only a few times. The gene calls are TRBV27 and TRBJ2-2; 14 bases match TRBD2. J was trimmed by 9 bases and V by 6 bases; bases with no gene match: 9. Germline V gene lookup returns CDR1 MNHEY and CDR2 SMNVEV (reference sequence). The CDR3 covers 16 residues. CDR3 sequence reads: CASRFGTSGSVRELFF. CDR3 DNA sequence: TGTGCCAGCAGGTTTGGGACTAGCGGGAGTGTTAGGGAGCTGTTTTTT.

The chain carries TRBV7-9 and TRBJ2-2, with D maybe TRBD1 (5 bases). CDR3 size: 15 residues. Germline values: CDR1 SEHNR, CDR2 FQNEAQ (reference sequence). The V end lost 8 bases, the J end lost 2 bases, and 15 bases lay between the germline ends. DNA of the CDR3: TGTGCCAGCGGTAGGGGCTACGACAACACCGGGGAGCTGTTTTTT. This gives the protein CASGRGYDNTGELFF.

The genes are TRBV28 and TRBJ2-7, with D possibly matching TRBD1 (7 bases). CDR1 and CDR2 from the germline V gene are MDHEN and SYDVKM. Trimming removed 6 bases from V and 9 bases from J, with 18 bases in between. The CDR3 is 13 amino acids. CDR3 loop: CASRLQGTYGQYF. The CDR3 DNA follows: TGTGCCAGCAGATTACAGGGGACTTATGGGCAGTACTTC.

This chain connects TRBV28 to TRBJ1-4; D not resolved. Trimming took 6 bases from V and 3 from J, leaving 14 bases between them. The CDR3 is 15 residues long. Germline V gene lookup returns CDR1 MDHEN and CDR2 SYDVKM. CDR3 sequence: CASSPATAANEKLFF. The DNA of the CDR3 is TGTGCCAGCAGCCCAGCTACAGCCGCTAATGAAAAACTGTTTTTT.

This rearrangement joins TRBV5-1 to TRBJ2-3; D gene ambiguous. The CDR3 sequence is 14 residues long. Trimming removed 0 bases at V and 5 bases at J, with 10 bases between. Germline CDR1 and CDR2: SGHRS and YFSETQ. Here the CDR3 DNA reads TGCGCCAGCAGCTTGGAAGGTTTGTTAGATACGCAGTATTTT. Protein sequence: CASSLEGLLDTQYF.

The CDR3 reads CASVGEVLGNEKLFF. As DNA, the CDR3 is TGTGCCAGCGTCGGGGAAGTATTGGGAAATGAAAAACTGTTTTTT. The chain joins TRBV6-5 to TRBJ1-4; the D is unclear. Trimming shortened V by 8 bases and J by 5 bases, and 18 bases separated the two germline ends. Per germline, CDR1 MNHEY and CDR2 SVGAGI. The CDR3 contains 15 residues.

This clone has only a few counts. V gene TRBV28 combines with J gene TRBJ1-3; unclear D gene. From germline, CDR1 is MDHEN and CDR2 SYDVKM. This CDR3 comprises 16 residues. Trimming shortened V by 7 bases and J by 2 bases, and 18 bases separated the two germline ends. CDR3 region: CASNGGFVGPGNTIYF. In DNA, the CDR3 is TGTGCCAGCAATGGTGGTTTCGTGGGTCCTGGAAACACCATATATTTT.

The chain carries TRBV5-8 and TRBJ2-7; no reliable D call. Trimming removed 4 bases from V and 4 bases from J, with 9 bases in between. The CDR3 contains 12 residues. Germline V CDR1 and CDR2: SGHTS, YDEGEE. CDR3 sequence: CASSTTRYEQYF. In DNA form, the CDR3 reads TGTGCCAGCAGCACGACCCGTTACGAGCAGTACTTC. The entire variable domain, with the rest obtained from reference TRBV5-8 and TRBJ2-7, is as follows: EAGVTQSPTHLIKTRGQQATLRCSPISGHTSVYWYQQALGLGLQFLLWYDEGEERNRGNFPPRFSGRQFPNYSSELNVNALELEDSALYLCASSTTRYEQYFGPGTRLTVT.

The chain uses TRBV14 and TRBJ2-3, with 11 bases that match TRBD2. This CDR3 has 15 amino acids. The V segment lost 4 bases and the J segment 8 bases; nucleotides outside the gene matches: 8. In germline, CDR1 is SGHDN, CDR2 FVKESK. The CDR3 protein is CASSRGLAVRGTQYF. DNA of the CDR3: TGTGCCAGCAGCCGGGGACTAGCGGTGAGAGGTACGCAGTATTTT.